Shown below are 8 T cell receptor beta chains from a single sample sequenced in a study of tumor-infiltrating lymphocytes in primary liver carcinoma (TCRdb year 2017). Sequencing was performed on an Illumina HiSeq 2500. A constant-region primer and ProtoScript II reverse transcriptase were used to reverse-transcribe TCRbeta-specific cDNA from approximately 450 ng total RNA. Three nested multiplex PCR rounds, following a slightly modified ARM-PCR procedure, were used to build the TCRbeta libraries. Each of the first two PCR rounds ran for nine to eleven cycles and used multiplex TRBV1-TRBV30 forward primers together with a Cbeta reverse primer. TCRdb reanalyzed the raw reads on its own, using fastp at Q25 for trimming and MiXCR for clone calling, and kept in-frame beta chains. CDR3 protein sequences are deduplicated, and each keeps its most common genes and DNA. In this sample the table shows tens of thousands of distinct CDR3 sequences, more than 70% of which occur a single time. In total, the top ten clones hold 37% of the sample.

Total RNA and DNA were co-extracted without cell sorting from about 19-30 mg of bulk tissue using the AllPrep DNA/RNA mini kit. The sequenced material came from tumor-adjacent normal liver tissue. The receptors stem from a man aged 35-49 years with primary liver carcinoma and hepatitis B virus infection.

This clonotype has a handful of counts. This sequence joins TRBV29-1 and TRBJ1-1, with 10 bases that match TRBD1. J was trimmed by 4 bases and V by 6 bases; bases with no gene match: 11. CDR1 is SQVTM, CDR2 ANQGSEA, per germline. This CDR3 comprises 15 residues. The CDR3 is CSVTGGLLLSTEAFF. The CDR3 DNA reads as TGCAGCGTGACAGGGGGCCTCCTCCTGAGCACTGAAGCTTTCTTT.

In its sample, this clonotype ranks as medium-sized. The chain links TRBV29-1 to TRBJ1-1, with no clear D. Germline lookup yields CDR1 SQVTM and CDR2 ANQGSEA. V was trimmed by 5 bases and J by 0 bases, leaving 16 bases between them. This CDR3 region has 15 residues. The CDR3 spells CSVRAGWGMNTEAFF. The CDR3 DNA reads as TGCAGCGTTCGGGCGGGGTGGGGAATGAACACTGAAGCTTTCTTT.

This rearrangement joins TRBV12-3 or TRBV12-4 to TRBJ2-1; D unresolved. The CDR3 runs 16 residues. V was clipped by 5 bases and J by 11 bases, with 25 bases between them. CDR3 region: CASSGPRRTPPDKQFF. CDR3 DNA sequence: TGTGCCAGCAGTGGGCCCAGGCGGACCCCCCCGGATAAGCAGTTCTTC.

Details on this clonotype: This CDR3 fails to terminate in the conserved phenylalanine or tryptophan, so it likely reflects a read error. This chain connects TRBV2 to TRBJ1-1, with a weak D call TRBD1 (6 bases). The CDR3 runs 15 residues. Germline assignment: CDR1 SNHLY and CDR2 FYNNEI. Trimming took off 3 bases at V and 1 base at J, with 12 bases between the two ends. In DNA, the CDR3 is TGTGCCAGCAGTGAGGTGCGAGGGGGGAACACTGAAGCTTTCCTT. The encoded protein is CASSEVRGGNTEAFL.

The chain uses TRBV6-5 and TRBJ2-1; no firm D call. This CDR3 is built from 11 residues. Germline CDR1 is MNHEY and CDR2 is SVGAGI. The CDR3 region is CATSYVDEQFF. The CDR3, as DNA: TGTGCTACCAGTTACGTGGATGAGCAGTTCTTC.

CDR3 DNA: TGTGCCAGCAGTTCCATAATTATCGGGACTCTGTATCCCTACGAGCAGTACTTC. It codes for CASSSIIIGTLYPYEQYF. The chain couples TRBV28 to TRBJ2-7; a weak D match, TRBD2 (6 bases). The CDR3 has 18 residues. The V and J ends lost 4 bases and 2 bases respectively, with 24 bases between them. Per germline, CDR1 MDHEN and CDR2 SYDVKM.

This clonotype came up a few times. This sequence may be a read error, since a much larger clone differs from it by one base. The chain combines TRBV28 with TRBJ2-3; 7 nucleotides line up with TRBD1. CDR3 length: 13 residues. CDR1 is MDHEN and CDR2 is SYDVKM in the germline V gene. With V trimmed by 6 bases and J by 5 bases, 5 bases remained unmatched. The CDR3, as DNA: TGTGCCAGCAGATTACAGGGGCTAGATACGCAGTATTTT. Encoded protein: CASRLQGLDTQYF.

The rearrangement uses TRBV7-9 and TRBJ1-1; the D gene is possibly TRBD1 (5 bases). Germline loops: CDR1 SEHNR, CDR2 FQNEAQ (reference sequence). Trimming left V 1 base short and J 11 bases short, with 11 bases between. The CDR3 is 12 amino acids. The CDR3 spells CASSLVEGPAFF. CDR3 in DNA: TGTGCCAGCAGCTTAGTGGAGGGACCGGCTTTCTTT.